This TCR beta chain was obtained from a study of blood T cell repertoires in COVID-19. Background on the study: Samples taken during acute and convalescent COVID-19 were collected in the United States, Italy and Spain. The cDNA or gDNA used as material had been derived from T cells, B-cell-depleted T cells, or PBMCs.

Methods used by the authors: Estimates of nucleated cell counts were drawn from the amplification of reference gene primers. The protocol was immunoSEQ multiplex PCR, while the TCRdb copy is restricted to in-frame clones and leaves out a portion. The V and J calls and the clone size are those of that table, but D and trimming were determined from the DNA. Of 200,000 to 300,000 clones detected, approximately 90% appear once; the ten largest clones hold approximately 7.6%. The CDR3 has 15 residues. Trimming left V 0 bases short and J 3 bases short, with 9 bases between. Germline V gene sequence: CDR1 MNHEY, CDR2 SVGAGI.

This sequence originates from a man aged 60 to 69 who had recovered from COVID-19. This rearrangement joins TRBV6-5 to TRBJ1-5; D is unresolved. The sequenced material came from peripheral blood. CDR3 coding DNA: TGTGCCAGCAGTTACTCACGCGTATCCAATCAGCCCCAGCATTTT. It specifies CASSYSRVSNQPQHF.